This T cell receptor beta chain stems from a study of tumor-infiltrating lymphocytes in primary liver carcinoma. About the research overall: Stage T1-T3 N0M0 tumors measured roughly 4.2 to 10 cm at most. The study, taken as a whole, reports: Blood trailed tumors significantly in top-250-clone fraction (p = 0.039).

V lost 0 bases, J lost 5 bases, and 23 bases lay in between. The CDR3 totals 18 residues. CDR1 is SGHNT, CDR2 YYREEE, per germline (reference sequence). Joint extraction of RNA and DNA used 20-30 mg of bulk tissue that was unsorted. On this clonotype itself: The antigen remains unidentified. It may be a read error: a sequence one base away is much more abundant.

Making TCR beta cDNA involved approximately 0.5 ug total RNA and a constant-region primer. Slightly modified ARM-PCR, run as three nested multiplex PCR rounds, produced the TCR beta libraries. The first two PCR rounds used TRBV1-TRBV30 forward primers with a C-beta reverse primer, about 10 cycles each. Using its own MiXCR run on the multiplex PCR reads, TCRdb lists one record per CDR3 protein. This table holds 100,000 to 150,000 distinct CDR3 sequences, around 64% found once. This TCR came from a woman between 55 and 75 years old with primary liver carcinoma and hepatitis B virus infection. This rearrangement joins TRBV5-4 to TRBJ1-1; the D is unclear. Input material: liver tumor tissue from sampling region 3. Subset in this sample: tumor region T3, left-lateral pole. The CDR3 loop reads CASSLVVGGRWISTEAFF. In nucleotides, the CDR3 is TGTGCCAGCAGCTTGGTGGTTGGTGGCAGGTGGATCAGTACTGAAGCTTTCTTT. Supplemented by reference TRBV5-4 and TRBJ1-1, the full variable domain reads ETGVTQSPTHLIKTRGQQVTLRCSSQSGHNTVSWYQQALGQGPQFIFQYYREEENGRGNFPPRFSGLQFPNYSSELNVNALELDDSALYLCASSLVVGGRWISTEAFFGQGTRLTVV.